This T cell receptor (beta chain) appears in the sequencing data of a study of PD-L1 blockade in urothelial cancer. Study overall: Males with urothelial cancer arising in the bladder constituted most of the 29 patients. Prior chemotherapy ranged from 0 to 3 regimens per patient. Analyses used blood from 3 weeks (second dose) and 6 weeks after treatment start. Blood samples contained a median approximately 140,000 T cells.

Time point noted: pretreatment peripheral blood. Germline CDR1 MGHRA, CDR2 YSYEKL. Trimming cost V 3 bases and J 1 base, with 12 bases left between them. The CDR3 has 15 residues. Sequenced by immunoSEQ multiplex PCR; TCRdb stores in-frame clones only, minus some. The sample holds roughly 52,000 clones, roughly 84% seen once. The chain is built from TRBV4-1 and TRBJ1-1; the D is unclear. The sequence derives from a man aged 45-65 years with urothelial cancer. Sample: PBMCs, taken around atezolizumab (anti-PD-L1) treatment. CDR3 in DNA: TGCGCCAGCAGCCATTCGAGGCTAACGAACACTGAAGCTTTCTTT. Amino acid sequence: CASSHSRLTNTEAFF.